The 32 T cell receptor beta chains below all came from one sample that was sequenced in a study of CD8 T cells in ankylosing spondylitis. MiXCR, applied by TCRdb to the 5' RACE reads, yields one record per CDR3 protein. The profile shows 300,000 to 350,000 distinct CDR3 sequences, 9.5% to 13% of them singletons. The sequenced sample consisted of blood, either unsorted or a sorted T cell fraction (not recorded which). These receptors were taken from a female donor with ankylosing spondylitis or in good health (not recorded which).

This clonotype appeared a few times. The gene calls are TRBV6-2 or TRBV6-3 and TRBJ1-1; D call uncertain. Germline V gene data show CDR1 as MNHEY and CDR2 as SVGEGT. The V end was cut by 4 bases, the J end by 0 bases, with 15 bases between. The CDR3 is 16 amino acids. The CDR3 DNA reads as TGTGCCAGCAGTTTTCCCACGGGGTCTATGAACACTGAAGCTTTCTTT. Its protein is CASSFPTGSMNTEAFF.

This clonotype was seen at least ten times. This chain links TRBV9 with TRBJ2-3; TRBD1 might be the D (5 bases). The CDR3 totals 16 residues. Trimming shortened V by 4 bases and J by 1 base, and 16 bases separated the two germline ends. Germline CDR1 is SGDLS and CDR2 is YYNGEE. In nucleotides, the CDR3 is TGTGCCAGCAGCACCCAATTGACAGAACGCACAGATACGCAGTATTTT. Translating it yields CASSTQLTERTDTQYF. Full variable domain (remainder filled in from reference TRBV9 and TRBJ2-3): DSGVTQTPKHLITATGQRVTLRCSPRSGDLSVYWYQQSLDQGLQFLIQYYNGEERAKGNILERFSAQQFPDLHSELNLSSLELGDSALYFCASSTQLTERTDTQYFGPGTRLTVL.

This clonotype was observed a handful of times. As DNA, the CDR3 is TGCAGTGCTTGGGACAGGGCGGTAGGCGGGGAGCTGTTTTTT. This translates into CSAWDRAVGGELFF. The gene calls are TRBV20-1 and TRBJ2-2; TRBD1 matches 9 bases. The CDR3 spans 14 residues. V gave up 5 bases and J gave up 7 bases; unmatched junction bases: 8. The germline gives CDR1 DFQATT, CDR2 SNEGSKA (reference sequence).

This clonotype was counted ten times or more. The CDR3 spells CASSLQQGYRQPQHF. CDR3 sequence (DNA): TGTGCCAGCAGCTTACAACAGGGGTACCGTCAGCCCCAGCATTTT. J is TRBJ1-5 and V is TRBV5-5; TRBD1 aligns across 7 bases. CDR3 length: 15 residues. Losses at the gene ends were 2 bases for V and 6 bases for J; bases not matched to a gene: 8. Germline V lookup: CDR1 SGHKS, CDR2 YYEKEE (reference sequence). The variable domain in full, completed from reference TRBV5-5 and TRBJ1-5, reads DAGVTQSPTHLIKTRGQQVTLRCSPISGHKSVSWYQQVLGQGPQFIFQYYEKEERGRGNFPDRFSARQFPNYSSELNVNALLLGDSALYLCASSLQQGYRQPQHFGDGTRLSIL.

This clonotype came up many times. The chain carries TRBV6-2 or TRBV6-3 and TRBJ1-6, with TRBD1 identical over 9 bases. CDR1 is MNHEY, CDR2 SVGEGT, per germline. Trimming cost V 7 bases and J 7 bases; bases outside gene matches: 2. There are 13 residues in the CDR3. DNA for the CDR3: TGTGCCAGCAAGACAGGGGGGAATTCACCCCTCCACTTT. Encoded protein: CASKTGGNSPLHF.

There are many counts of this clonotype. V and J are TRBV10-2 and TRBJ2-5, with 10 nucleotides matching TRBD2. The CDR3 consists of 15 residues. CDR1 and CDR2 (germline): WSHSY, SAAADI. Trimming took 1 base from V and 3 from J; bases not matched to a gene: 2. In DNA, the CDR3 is TGCGCCAGCAGTGAGTTAGCGGGGGGAGAAGAGACCCAGTACTTC. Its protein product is CASSELAGGEETQYF.

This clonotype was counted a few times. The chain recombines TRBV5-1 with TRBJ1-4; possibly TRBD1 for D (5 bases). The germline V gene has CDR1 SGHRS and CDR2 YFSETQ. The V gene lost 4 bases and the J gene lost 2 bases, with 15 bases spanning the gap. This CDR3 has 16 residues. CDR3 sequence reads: CASSRIGAATNEKLFF. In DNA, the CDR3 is TGCGCCAGCAGCCGAATAGGGGCCGCGACTAATGAAAAACTGTTTTTT.

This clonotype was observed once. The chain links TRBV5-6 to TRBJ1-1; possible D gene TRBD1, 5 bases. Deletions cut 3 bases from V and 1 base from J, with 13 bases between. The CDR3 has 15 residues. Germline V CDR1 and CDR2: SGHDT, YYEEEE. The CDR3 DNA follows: TGTGCCAGCAGCTCAATGGGACGGTGGAACACTGAAGCTTTCTTT. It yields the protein CASSSMGRWNTEAFF.

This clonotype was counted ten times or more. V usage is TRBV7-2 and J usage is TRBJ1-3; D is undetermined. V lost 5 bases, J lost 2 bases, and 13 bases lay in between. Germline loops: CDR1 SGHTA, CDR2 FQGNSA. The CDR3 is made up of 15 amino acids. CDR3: CASSPLRAAGNTIYF. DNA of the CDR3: TGTGCCAGCAGCCCACTTCGGGCGGCTGGAAACACCATATATTTT.

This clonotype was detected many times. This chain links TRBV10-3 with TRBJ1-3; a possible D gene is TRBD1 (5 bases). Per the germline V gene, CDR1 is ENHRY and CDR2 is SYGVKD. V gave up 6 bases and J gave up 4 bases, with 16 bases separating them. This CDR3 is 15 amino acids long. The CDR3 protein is CAISDLRGSGNTIYF. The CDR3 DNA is TGTGCCATCAGCGACCTAAGGGGCTCAGGAAACACCATATATTTT.

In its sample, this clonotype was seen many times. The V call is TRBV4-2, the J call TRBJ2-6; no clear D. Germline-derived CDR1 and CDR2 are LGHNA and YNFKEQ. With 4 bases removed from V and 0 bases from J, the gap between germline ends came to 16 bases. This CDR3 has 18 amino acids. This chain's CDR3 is CASSPFTDRFSGANVLTF. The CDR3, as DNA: TGTGCCAGCAGCCCTTTCACGGATCGGTTCTCTGGGGCCAACGTCCTGACTTTC.

The CDR3 DNA reads TGTGCCAGCTCACCATCCGACGGGCTAGCTTTCTTT. As protein: CASSPSDGLAFF. V gene TRBV18 combines with J gene TRBJ1-1, with D hard to call. The germline gives CDR1 KGHSH, CDR2 LQKENI. With 2 bases removed from V and 10 bases from J, the gap between germline ends came to 11 bases. The CDR3 has 12 amino acids.

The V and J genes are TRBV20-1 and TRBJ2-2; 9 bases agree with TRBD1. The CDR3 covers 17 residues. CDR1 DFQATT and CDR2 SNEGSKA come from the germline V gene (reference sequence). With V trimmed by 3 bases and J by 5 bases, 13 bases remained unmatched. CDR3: CSASAVRTGDLTGELFF. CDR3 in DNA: TGCAGTGCTAGCGCGGTTCGGACAGGGGATTTGACCGGGGAGCTGTTTTTT.

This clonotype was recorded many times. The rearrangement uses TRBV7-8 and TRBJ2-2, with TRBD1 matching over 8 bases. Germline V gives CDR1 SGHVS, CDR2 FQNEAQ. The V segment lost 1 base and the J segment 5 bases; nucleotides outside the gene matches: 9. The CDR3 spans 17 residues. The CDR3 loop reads CASSLDATGVRTGELFF. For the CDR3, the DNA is TGTGCCAGCAGCTTAGATGCGACAGGGGTTCGTACCGGGGAGCTGTTTTTT.

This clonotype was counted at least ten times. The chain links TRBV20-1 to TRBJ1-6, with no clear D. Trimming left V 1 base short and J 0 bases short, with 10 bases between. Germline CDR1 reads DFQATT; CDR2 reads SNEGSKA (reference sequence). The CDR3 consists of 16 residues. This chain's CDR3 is CSARVLTSSYNSPLHF. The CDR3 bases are TGCAGTGCTAGAGTACTTACCAGCTCCTATAATTCACCCCTCCACTTT.

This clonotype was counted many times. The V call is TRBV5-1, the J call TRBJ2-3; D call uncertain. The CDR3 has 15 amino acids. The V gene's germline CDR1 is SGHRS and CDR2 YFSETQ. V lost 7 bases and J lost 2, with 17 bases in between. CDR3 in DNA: TGCGCCAGCCGCTGGCTCACCGGGTACACAGATACGCAGTATTTT. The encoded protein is CASRWLTGYTDTQYF.

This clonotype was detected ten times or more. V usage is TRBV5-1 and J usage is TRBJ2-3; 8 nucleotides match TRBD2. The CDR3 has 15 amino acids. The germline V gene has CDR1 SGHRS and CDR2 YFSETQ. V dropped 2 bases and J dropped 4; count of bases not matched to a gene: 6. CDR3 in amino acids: CASSFLGLDADTQYF. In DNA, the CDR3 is TGCGCCAGCAGCTTTCTGGGACTAGATGCAGATACGCAGTATTTT.

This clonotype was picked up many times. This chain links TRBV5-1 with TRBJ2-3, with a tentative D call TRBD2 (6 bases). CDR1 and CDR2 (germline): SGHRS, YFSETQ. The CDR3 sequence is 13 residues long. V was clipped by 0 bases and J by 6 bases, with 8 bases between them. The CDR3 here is CASSLGGEDTQYF. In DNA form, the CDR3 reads TGCGCCAGCAGCTTGGGGGGGGAGGATACGCAGTATTTT.

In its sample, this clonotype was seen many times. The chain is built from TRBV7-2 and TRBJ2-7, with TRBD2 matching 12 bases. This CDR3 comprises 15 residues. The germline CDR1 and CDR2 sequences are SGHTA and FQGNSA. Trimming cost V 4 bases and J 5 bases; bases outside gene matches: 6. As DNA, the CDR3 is TGTGCCAGCAGCTACCAACTAGCGGGAGGCCACGAGCAGTACTTC. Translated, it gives CASSYQLAGGHEQYF.

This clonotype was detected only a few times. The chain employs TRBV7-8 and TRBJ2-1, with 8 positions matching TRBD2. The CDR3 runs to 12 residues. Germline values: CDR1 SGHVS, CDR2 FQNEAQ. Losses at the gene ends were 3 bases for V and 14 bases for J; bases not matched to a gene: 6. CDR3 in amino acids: CASSFSGTSEFF. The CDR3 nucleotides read TGTGCCAGCAGCTTCTCCGGGACTAGTGAGTTCTTC. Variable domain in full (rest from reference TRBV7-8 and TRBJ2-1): GAGVSQSPRYKVAKRGQDVALRCDPISGHVSLFWYQQALGQGPEFLTYFQNEAQLDKSGLPSDRFFAERPEGSVSTLKIQRTQQEDSAVYLCASSFSGTSEFFGPGTRLTVL.

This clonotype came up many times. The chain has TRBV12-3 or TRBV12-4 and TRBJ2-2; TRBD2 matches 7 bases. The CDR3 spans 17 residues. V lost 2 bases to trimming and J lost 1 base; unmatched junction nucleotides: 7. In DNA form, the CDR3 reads TGTGCCAGCAGTTTATTGAAGCCTAGCGGGAACACCGGGGAGCTGTTTTTT. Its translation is CASSLLKPSGNTGELFF.

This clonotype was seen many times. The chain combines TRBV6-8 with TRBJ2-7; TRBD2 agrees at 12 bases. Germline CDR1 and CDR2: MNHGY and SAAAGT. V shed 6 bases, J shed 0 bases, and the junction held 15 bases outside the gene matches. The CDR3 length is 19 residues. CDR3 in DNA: TGTGCCAGCAGGGGGAATGGGACTAGCGGGCGCCGTTTCTCCTACGAGCAGTACTTC. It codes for CASRGNGTSGRRFSYEQYF.

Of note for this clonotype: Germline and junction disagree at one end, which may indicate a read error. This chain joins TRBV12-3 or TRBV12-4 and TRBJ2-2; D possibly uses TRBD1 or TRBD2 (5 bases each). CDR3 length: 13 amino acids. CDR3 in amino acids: CASSLSGPGELFF. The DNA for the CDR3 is TGTGCCAGCAGCCTCTCGGGGCCCGGGGAACTGTTTTTT.

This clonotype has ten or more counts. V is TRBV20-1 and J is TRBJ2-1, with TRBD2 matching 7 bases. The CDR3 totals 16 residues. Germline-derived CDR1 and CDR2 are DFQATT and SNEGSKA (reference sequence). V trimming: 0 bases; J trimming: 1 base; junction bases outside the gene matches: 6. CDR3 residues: CSARDKRGESYNEQFF. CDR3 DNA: TGCAGTGCTAGAGATAAACGGGGGGAGTCCTACAATGAGCAGTTCTTC.

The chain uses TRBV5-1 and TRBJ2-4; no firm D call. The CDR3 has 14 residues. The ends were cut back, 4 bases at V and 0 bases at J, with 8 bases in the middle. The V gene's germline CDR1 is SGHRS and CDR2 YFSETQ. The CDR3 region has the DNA TGCGCCAGCAGCCCCGTAGTAGCCAAAAACATTCAGTACTTC. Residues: CASSPVVAKNIQYF.

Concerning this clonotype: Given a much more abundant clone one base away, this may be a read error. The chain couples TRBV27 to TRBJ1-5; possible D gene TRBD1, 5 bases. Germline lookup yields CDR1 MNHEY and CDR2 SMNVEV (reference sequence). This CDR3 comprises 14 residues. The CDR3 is CASRATGHNHPQHF. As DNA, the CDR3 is TGTGCCAGCAGGGCAACAGGTCACAATCACCCCCAGCATTTT.

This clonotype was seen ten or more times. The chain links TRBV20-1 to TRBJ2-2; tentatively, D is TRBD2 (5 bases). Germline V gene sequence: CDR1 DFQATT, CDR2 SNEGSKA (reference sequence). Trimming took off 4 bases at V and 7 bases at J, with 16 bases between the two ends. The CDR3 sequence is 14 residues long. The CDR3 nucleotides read TGCAGTGCTACTCTCCCCGGACTGGGCGGGGAGCTGTTTTTT. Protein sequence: CSATLPGLGGELFF.

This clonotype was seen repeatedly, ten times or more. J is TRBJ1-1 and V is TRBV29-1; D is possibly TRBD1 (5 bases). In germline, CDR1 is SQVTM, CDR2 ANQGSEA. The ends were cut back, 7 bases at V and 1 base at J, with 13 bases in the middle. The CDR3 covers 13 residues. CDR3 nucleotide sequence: TGCAGCGAGGCCCGAACAGGGAACACTGAAGCTTTCTTT. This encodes CSEARTGNTEAFF.

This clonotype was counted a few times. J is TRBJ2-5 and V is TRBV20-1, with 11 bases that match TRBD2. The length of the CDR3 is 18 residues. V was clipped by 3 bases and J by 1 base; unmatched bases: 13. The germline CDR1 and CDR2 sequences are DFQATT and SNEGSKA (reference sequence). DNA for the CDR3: TGCAGTGCTAGTCCTATATCGATAGCGGGAGGGGTCCAAGAGACCCAGTACTTC. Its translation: CSASPISIAGGVQETQYF.

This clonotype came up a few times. The CDR3 sequence: CASSSLWGPQETQYF. In DNA, the CDR3 is TGTGCCAGCAGCTCATTATGGGGGCCACAAGAGACCCAGTACTTC. The chain joins TRBV7-9 to TRBJ2-5; D is possibly TRBD1 (6 bases). The CDR3 runs to 15 residues. Germline CDR1 SEHNR, CDR2 FQNEAQ (reference sequence). The V and J ends lost 4 bases and 2 bases respectively, with 14 bases between them.

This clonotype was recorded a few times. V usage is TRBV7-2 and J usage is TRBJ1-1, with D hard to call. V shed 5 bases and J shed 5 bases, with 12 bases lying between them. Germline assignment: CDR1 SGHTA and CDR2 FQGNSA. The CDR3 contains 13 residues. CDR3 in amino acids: CASSRGDTTEAFF. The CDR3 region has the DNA TGTGCCAGCAGCCGAGGAGACACAACTGAAGCTTTCTTT. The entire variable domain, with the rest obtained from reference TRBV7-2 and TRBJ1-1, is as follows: GAGVSQSPSNKVTEKGKDVELRCDPISGHTALYWYRQSLGQGLEFLIYFQGNSAPDKSGLPSDRFSAERTGGSVSTLTIQRTQQEDSAVYLCASSRGDTTEAFFGQGTRLTVV.

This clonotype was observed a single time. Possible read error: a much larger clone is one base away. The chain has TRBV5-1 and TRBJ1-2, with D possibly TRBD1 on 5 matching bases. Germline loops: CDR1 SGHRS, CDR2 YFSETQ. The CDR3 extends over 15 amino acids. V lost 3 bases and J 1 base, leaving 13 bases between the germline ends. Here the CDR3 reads CASSYSRGLNYGYTF. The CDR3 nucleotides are TGCGCCAGCAGCTACTCTCGGGGACTTAACTATGGCTACACCTTC.